This T cell receptor beta chain was sequenced for a study of cytomegalovirus exposure and HLA in healthy donors. PCR employed 60 Vbeta and 13 Jbeta primers. The protocol was immunoSEQ multiplex PCR, while the TCRdb copy is restricted to in-frame clones and leaves out a portion. The sample shows about 170,000 clones, 75% to 90% of them seen only once. The germline CDR1 and CDR2 sequences are SNHLY and FYNNEI. The CDR3 is 18 residues long. Deletions cut 6 bases from V and 3 bases from J, with 24 bases between. This chain uses TRBV2 with TRBJ2-1; weak D call: TRBD2 (6 bases). This TCR was sampled from a woman under 30 in good health and CMV-seronegative. The sequenced sample was PBMCs. DNA of the CDR3: TGTGCCAGCAGCGGGGACTCAAAACTGAGTACAAGCTACAATGAGCAGTTCTTC. The encoded protein is CASSGDSKLSTSYNEQFF. Together with reference TRBV2 and TRBJ2-1, the CDR3 gives the full variable domain: EPEVTQTPSHQVTQMGQEVILRCVPISNHLYFYWYRQILGQKVEFLVSFYNNEISEKSEIFDDQFSVERPDGSNFTLKIRSTKLEDSAMYFCASSGDSKLSTSYNEQFFGPGTRLTVL.